These T cell receptor beta chains were read from a single sample in a study of blood T cell repertoires in COVID-19. Data came from immunoSEQ multiplex PCR; TCRdb stores just in-frame clones and leaves some out. This table has approximately 290,000 clones, around 82% appearing once. The sample consisted of peripheral blood. The origin of the receptors is a human donor with COVID-19, enrolled during active disease. The donor label of this sample is uncertain. Both conserved end residues are part of each CDR3. The order of the fields is D gene, clone size, V gene, CDR3 length, J gene, CDR3 DNA, CDR3 protein. The D gene is left open where the match is weak. Clone size is shown for a subset of rows, as once, few, many or a class of expanded clone.

>TRBD2|few|TRBV6-2/TRBV6-3|17|TRBJ2-3
TGTGCCAGCAGTTACTACACTAGCGGGAGCGGGCCAGATACGCAGTATTTT
CASSYYTSGSGPDTQYF
>TRBD1|once|TRBV28|14|TRBJ2-1
TGTGCCAGCAATCCATGGACAGGCCACAATGAGCAGTTCTTC
CASNPWTGHNEQFF
>-|-|TRBV7-9|14|TRBJ2-3
TGTGCCAGCAGCGGGCGGGGTTCCACAGATACGCAGTATTTT
CASSGRGSTDTQYF
>-|-|TRBV12-3/TRBV12-4|13|TRBJ1-1
TGTGCCAGCAGTTCAGGGGTGAGCACTGAAGCTTTCTTT
CASSSGVSTEAFF
>TRBD2|few|TRBV6-4|19|TRBJ2-5
TGTGCCAGCAGTGAGGAGCTAGCGGGAGAATCTAGGTTAAAAGAGACCCAGTACTTC
CASSEELAGESRLKETQYF
>TRBD1|once|TRBV7-8|16|TRBJ2-7
TGTGCCAGCAGCTCAAGACCGGGACAGGGGCCCTACGAGCAGTACTTC
CASSSRPGQGPYEQYF
>-|-|TRBV5-1|14|TRBJ1-2
TGCGCCAGCAGCTTGTTAGTTCAGGGCTATGGCTACACCTTC
CASSLLVQGYGYTF
>-|-|TRBV19|14|TRBJ1-3
TGTGCCAGTAGCCCAGGGCTTCGAGGAAACACCATATATTTT
CASSPGLRGNTIYF
>TRBD1|-|TRBV14|18|TRBJ2-2
TGTGCCAGCAGCCGAGACAGGGGGCCCAGAATCAACACCGGGGAGCTGTTTTTT
CASSRDRGPRINTGELFF
>-|-|TRBV28|14|TRBJ2-7
TGTGCCAGCAGCCTGGGCGGGCGTCCCTACGAGCAGTACTTC
CASSLGGRPYEQYF
>-|-|TRBV28|12|TRBJ2-1
TGTGCCAGCAGTTCCGATGACAGGTGGCAGTTCTTC
CASSSDDRWQFF
>-|-|TRBV7-9|15|TRBJ1-1
TGTGCCAGCAGCTTAGGGGCCACCCTCGACAGGGAAGCTTTCTTT
CASSLGATLDREAFF
>-|-|TRBV6-5|13|TRBJ1-4
TGTGCCAGCAGACTACCGGGGGATGAAAAACTGTTTTTT
CASRLPGDEKLFF
>TRBD1|-|TRBV19|14|TRBJ1-1
TGTGCCAGTAGTATTGACAGGGGTTTGACTGAAGCTTTCTTT
CASSIDRGLTEAFF
>TRBD2|-|TRBV29-1|15|TRBJ2-1
TGCAGCGTCCTCCCCCTTAGCGGGACCATTAATGAGCAGTTCTTC
CSVLPLSGTINEQFF
>-|-|TRBV27|14|TRBJ1-6
TGTGCCAGCCCTCGGGAGGGAAAGGATTCACCCCTCCACTTT
CASPREGKDSPLHF
>TRBD1|-|TRBV2|15|TRBJ2-2
TGTGCCAGCAAGACCGGGACAGGGGGCACCGGGGAGCTGTTTTTT
CASKTGTGGTGELFF